Shown below are 29 T cell receptor beta chains from a single sample sequenced in a study of CXCR3-negative and CXCR3-positive naive CD8 T cells. Libraries of TRB cDNA were made by 5' RACE and carried UMIs. TCRdb reprocessed the 5' RACE reads; each CDR3 protein has one entry and no DNA is given. The sample totals roughly 89,000 distinct CDR3 sequences. Specimen: naive CXCR3- CD8+ T cells from blood. The subset here: CD45RO-CCR7+CD27+CD95- naive CD8+ T cells lacking CXCR3 (TNR3-). The receptor source for this set is a human donor in good health. Some clones in this sample may be carry-over from other donors' samples.

The chain carries TRBV7-6 and TRBJ2-7; TCRdb picks TRBD1, but there is no DNA to check that call. The CDR3 has 14 residues. Germline V CDR1 and CDR2: SGHVS, FNYEAQ. The CDR3: CASSLEQGFYEQYF.

V usage is TRBV11-1 and J usage is TRBJ2-2; TCRdb calls TRBD1, which cannot be checked without DNA. The CDR3 is made up of 16 amino acids. The V gene's germline CDR1 is SGHAT and CDR2 FQDESV (reference sequence). CDR3 in amino acids: CASSLGPGSGTGELFF.

The chain joins TRBV29-1 to TRBJ2-7; with no DNA, the TCRdb D assignment of TRBD1 cannot be verified. There are 14 residues in the CDR3. Per germline, CDR1 SQVTM and CDR2 ANQGSEA. CDR3 in amino acids: CSVIRDAADYEQYF.

CDR3: CASRPTAGTEQFF. The chain carries TRBV5-1 and TRBJ2-1; TCRdb's assignment of TRBD2 cannot be checked, as there is no DNA. Germline values: CDR1 SGHRS, CDR2 YFSETQ. The CDR3 sequence is 13 residues long.

The chain has TRBV29-1 and TRBJ2-3; TCRdb's D call, TRBD1, is unchecked because there is no DNA. CDR3 length equals 15 residues. From germline, CDR1 is SQVTM and CDR2 ANQGSEA. The CDR3 spells CSVRLGEGVPDTQYF.

The chain recombines TRBV29-1 with TRBJ2-7. Germline loops: CDR1 SQVTM, CDR2 ANQGSEA. This CDR3 is built from 11 residues. CDR3 amino acids: CSVRSSYEQYF.

This sequence joins TRBV19 and TRBJ2-7; the D call from TCRdb, TRBD2, cannot be confirmed without DNA. Germline CDR1 is LNHDA and CDR2 is SQIVND (reference sequence). The CDR3 spans 15 residues. CDR3 loop: CASRLRTSGSYEQYF.

This chain links TRBV19 with TRBJ2-7. Germline assignment: CDR1 LNHDA and CDR2 SQIVND (reference sequence). The CDR3 runs to 12 residues. The CDR3 here is CASSSQAREQYF.

The chain employs TRBV29-1 and TRBJ2-7. The CDR3 runs 12 residues. In germline, CDR1 is SQVTM, CDR2 ANQGSEA. The CDR3 spells CSVEDARREQYF.

This chain uses TRBV27 with TRBJ1-1; TCRdb outputs TRBD1, but without DNA this stays unchecked. The germline gives CDR1 MNHEY, CDR2 SMNVEV (reference sequence). The CDR3 loop spans 15 amino acids. The chain's CDR3 is CASSLSPQGNTEAFF.

The chain carries TRBV29-1 and TRBJ1-1. This CDR3 is 12 amino acids long. Germline V gene lookup returns CDR1 SQVTM and CDR2 ANQGSEA. The CDR3 here is CSVAPGGSEAFF.

The V and J genes are TRBV6-5 and TRBJ2-6. Germline CDR1 and CDR2: MNHEY and SVGAGI. The CDR3 has 15 residues. This CDR3 reads CASSQSDSGANVLTF.

The J gene is TRBJ2-7, the V gene TRBV21-1; TCRdb returns TRBD2, unconfirmable since there is no DNA. TRBV21-1 is deemed a pseudogene. The CDR3 extends over 23 amino acids. This CDR3 is CASSKNGLASGTSTKTSSYEQYF.

The chain uses TRBV2 and TRBJ2-3; as DNA is missing, the TRBD2 call by TCRdb cannot be tested. CDR3 length equals 18 residues. Germline assignment: CDR1 SNHLY and CDR2 FYNNEI. The CDR3 sequence is CASRTGTSIWKNTDTQYF.

The genes are TRBV28 and TRBJ2-7; as DNA is missing, the TRBD1 call by TCRdb cannot be tested. CDR3 size: 15 residues. Germline assignment: CDR1 MDHEN and CDR2 SYDVKM. CDR3 residues: CASSPTGTGSYEQYF.

The gene calls are TRBV29-1 and TRBJ1-1; the TCRdb call, TRBD1, lacks DNA for checking. The V gene's germline CDR1 is SQVTM and CDR2 ANQGSEA. The CDR3 consists of 17 residues. This CDR3 is CSVPQRAGTHLNTEAFF.

The chain uses TRBV4-2 and TRBJ2-5; TCRdb indicates TRBD1, and absent DNA this call remains unverified. The V gene's germline CDR1 is LGHNA and CDR2 YNFKEQ. The length of the CDR3 is 12 residues. CDR3 residues: CASSRAGERSYF.

The chain couples TRBV12-3 or TRBV12-4 to TRBJ2-1. This CDR3 comprises 13 residues. The CDR3 reads CASSFLRNNERFF.

V is TRBV6-5 and J is TRBJ2-7; TCRdb reports TRBD2, a call that lacks DNA to check it against. CDR1 and CDR2 from the germline V gene are MNHEY and SVGAGI. This CDR3 comprises 12 residues. CDR3 sequence reads: CASSSGTGEQYF.

The genes are TRBV3-1 and TRBJ2-7. Looked up from germline, CDR1 is LGHDT and CDR2 is YNNKEL (reference sequence). The CDR3 has 16 residues. The CDR3 region is CASSQALRGLNYEQYF.

The genes are TRBV7-2 and TRBJ2-1; without DNA, the TCRdb call of TRBD1 cannot be checked. This CDR3 has 18 amino acids. Per germline, CDR1 SGHTA and CDR2 FQGNSA. Here the CDR3 reads CASSLGVPKLTFNNEQFF.

This rearrangement joins TRBV29-1 to TRBJ2-7. Germline CDR1 reads SQVTM; CDR2 reads ANQGSEA. This CDR3 spans 13 amino acids. CDR3: CSVVWEHSYEQYF.

The genes are TRBV9 and TRBJ2-7. Germline lookup yields CDR1 SGDLS and CDR2 YYNGEE. This CDR3 has 13 residues. The CDR3 region is CASSVGSSYEQYF.

CDR3 region: CSAQTTTSTEAFF. The chain joins TRBV29-1 to TRBJ1-1. This CDR3 is built from 13 residues. Germline V gene sequence: CDR1 SQVTM, CDR2 ANQGSEA. Supplemented by reference TRBV29-1 and TRBJ1-1, the full variable domain reads SAVISQKPSRDICQRGTSLTIQCQVDSQVTMMFWYRQQPGQSLTLIATANQGSEATYESGFVIDKFPISRPNLTFSTLTVSNMSPEDSSIYLCSAQTTTSTEAFFGQGTRLTVV.

The chain couples TRBV11-2 to TRBJ2-5; with no DNA, the TCRdb D assignment of TRBD1 cannot be verified. CDR3 length: 16 amino acids. Germline V gives CDR1 SGHAT, CDR2 FQNNGV. The CDR3: CASSLGIGQGVETQYF.

The chain joins TRBV29-1 to TRBJ2-4. The germline V gene encodes CDR1 SQVTM and CDR2 ANQGSEA. The length of the CDR3 is 15 residues. The CDR3 is CSVEASGGSKNIQYF.

The genes are TRBV29-1 and TRBJ2-7; lacking DNA, the TRBD1 call made by TCRdb goes unchecked. The CDR3 runs to 13 residues. Per germline, CDR1 SQVTM and CDR2 ANQGSEA. The chain's CDR3 is CSVEDGGGDEQYF.

The rearrangement links TRBV25-1 to TRBJ1-6; absent DNA, TCRdb's TRBD1 call cannot be checked. The CDR3 is 16 amino acids. Germline assignment: CDR1 MGHDK and CDR2 SYGVNS. CDR3 protein: CASSEGQGDYNSPLHF.

V usage is TRBV16 and J usage is TRBJ2-5; the TCRdb D gene call, TRBD1, has no DNA to confirm it. The CDR3 is 16 residues long. Germline V CDR1 and CDR2: KGHSY, FQNENV. CDR3 region: CASSHTGTGESETQYF.